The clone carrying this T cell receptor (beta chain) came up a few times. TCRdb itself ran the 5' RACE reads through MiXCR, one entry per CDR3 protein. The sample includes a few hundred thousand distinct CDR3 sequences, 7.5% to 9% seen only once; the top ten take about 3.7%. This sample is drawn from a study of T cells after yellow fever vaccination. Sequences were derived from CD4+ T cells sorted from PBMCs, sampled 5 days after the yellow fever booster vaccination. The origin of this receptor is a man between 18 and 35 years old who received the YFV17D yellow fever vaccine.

The chain's CDR3 is CASSLSTQGVGELFF. DNA of the CDR3: TGCGCCAGCAGCTTAAGTACACAGGGTGTCGGGGAGCTGTTTTTT. The chain links TRBV5-1 to TRBJ2-2, with a possible D match to TRBD1 (6 bases). This CDR3 spans 15 amino acids. Trimming took 2 bases from V and 7 from J, leaving 15 bases between them. Germline V CDR1 and CDR2: SGHRS, YFSETQ. Drawing the rest from reference TRBV5-1 and TRBJ2-2, the complete variable domain is KAGVTQTPRYLIKTRGQQVTLSCSPISGHRSVSWYQQTPGQGLQFLFEYFSETQRNKGNFPGRFSGRQFSNSRSEMNVSTLELGDSALYLCASSLSTQGVGELFFGEGSRLTVL.